These T cell receptor beta chains were read from a single sample in a study of breast tumors, draining lymph nodes, adjacent tissues. Using its own MiXCR run on the multiplex PCR reads, TCRdb lists one record per CDR3 protein. The sample yields 250,000 or so distinct CDR3 sequences, under 35% seen once. The material sequenced was axillary lymph node tissue. Every receptor here comes from a female donor with breast cancer. Some clones in this sample may be carry-over from other donors' samples. The CDR3 runs from the conserved cysteine through the conserved F or W. D genes are given only for firm matches. The size entry is marked missing in some rows and otherwise reads once, few, many or a size class.

v_gene,d_gene,j_gene,abundance,CDR3nt,CDR3aa
TRBV12-3/TRBV12-4,TRBD1,TRBJ2-1,many,TGTGCCAGCAGCAAATTGGCCGGACAGGGGAACAATGAGCAGTTCTTC,CASSKLAGQGNNEQFF
TRBV5-1,-,TRBJ2-2,many,TGTGCCAGCAGCTTAGCCGCAGGGGAACTGTTTTTT,CASSLAAGELFF
TRBV19,-,TRBJ2-1,many,TGTGCCAGTAGTCCACTACAGGGTCACGGCGATGAGCAGTTCTTC,CASSPLQGHGDEQFF
TRBV6-4,TRBD2,TRBJ2-2,few,TGTGCCAGCAGTCTCACTAGCGGCAGCACACCCGGGGAGCTGTTTTTT,CASSLTSGSTPGELFF
TRBV24-1,TRBD1,TRBJ2-1,many,TGTGCCACCAGTGATTTGCCAGGACAGGGCTACAATGAGCAGTTCTTC,CATSDLPGQGYNEQFF
TRBV27,-,TRBJ1-6,many,TGTGCCAGCAGACAAACAGATAATTATTCACCCCTCCACTTT,CASRQTDNYSPLHF
TRBV27,TRBD2,TRBJ2-7,few,TGTGCCAGCAGTTACACTAGCGGGATAGGCGAGCAGTACTTC,CASSYTSGIGEQYF
TRBV4-2,TRBD2,TRBJ2-7,many,TGTGCCAGCAGCCCACAAAGTTTACTAGCGGCCTACGAGCAGTACTTC,CASSPQSLLAAYEQYF
TRBV19,-,TRBJ1-4,many,TGTGCCAGTAGTAGCGGCGCAGGGATCGTTGTAGAAAAACTGTTTTTT,CASSSGAGIVVEKLFF
TRBV20-1,-,TRBJ2-3,many,TGCAGTGCCACACCGGGAGAGGGTGGTGATACGCAGTATTTT,CSATPGEGGDTQYF
TRBV24-1,-,TRBJ2-1,many,TGTGCCACCAGTGATTTCGTGAGCTCCTACAATGAGCAGTTCTTC,CATSDFVSSYNEQFF
TRBV19,-,TRBJ2-1,many,TGTGCCAGTAGTATCCGGGGGAGTAGTTACAATGAGCAGTTCTTC,CASSIRGSSYNEQFF
TRBV4-2,TRBD2,TRBJ2-3,many,TGTGCCAGCAGCCCAGGAAGCGGGGGGGGGAGCACAGATACGCAGTATTTT,CASSPGSGGGSTDTQYF
TRBV6-1,-,TRBJ2-7,-,TGTGCCAGCAGTGACCCTCGGCTTTCCTACGAGCAGTACTTC,CASSDPRLSYEQYF
TRBV5-6,-,TRBJ2-7,many,TGTGCCAGCAGCTTGGATTGGGAGCAGTACTTC,CASSLDWEQYF
TRBV28,TRBD1,TRBJ1-5,-,TGTGCCAGCAGTATAACACAGGGGGATGGTCAGCCCCAGCATTTT,CASSITQGDGQPQHF
TRBV20-1,-,TRBJ1-6,-,TGCAGTGCCACCCGGCGGGCTCTCCACTTT,CSATRRALHF
TRBV30,-,TRBJ2-7,many,TGTGCCTGGAGATACCGGTGGGGCGAGCAGTACTTC,CAWRYRWGEQYF
TRBV7-9,-,TRBJ2-5,many,TGTGCCAGCAGCTGGGCGGGGCAGAAAGAGACCCAGTACTTC,CASSWAGQKETQYF
TRBV7-9,-,TRBJ2-2,many,TGTGCCAGCAGCTTAGGCGGAGGGGCGAACACCGGGGAGCTGTTTTTT,CASSLGGGANTGELFF
TRBV12-3/TRBV12-4,TRBD2,TRBJ2-7,-,TGTGCCAGCAGTTCTTCCCTTAGCGGGAGGGCCTACGAGCAGTACTTC,CASSSSLSGRAYEQYF
TRBV19,TRBD2,TRBJ2-1,many,TGTGCCAGTAGTCCTAGTCGGCTAGCGGGAGCTCAGGAGCAGTTCTTC,CASSPSRLAGAQEQFF